Below, 29 T cell receptor beta chains from the same sample are listed, as sequenced in a study of T cells after yellow fever vaccination. TCRdb reprocessed the 5' RACE reads via MiXCR and lists one record per CDR3 protein. The sample yields some 320,000 distinct CDR3 sequences, about 11% seen once. The sample consisted of CD4+ T cells sorted from PBMCs, taken 45 days after the yellow fever booster vaccination. Receptor source: a man between 18 and 29 years old who received the YFV17D yellow fever vaccine.

In this sample, this clonotype turned up a few times. This rearrangement joins TRBV7-8 to TRBJ2-3; D may be TRBD1 or TRBD2 (5 bases each). CDR3 size: 18 residues. Germline CDR1 is SGHVS and CDR2 is FQNEAQ. With 1 base removed from V and 2 bases from J, the gap between germline ends came to 19 bases. CDR3 residues: CASSLDRSGHRTTDTQYF. In DNA, the CDR3 is TGTGCCAGCAGCTTAGATAGGTCGGGGCACAGAACCACAGATACGCAGTATTTT.

This chain uses TRBV30 with TRBJ2-2, with D perhaps given as TRBD1 or TRBD2 (5 bases each). Deletions cut 0 bases from V and 4 bases from J, with 12 bases between. Germline V gives CDR1 GTSNPN, CDR2 SVGIG (reference sequence). The CDR3 is 15 amino acids. The CDR3: CAWSVLGTGTGELFF. The CDR3 region has the DNA TGTGCCTGGAGTGTATTAGGGACGGGCACCGGGGAGCTGTTTTTT. Supplemented by reference TRBV30 and TRBJ2-2, the full variable domain reads SQTIHQWPATLVQPVGSPLSLECTVEGTSNPNLYWYRQAAGRGLQLLFYSVGIGQISSEVPQNLSASRPQDRQFILSSKKLLLSDSGFYLCAWSVLGTGTGELFFGEGSRLTVL.

This clonotype has a count of ten or more. The chain combines TRBV2 with TRBJ2-5; 8 bases agree with TRBD1. Per the germline V gene, CDR1 is SNHLY and CDR2 is FYNNEI. This CDR3 spans 13 amino acids. V lost 5 bases, J lost 5 bases, and 4 bases stayed unmatched. The CDR3 loop is CASSLRGRETQYF. The CDR3, as DNA: TGTGCCAGCAGTCTCAGGGGGCGGGAGACCCAGTACTTC. Supplemented by reference TRBV2 and TRBJ2-5, the full variable domain reads EPEVTQTPSHQVTQMGQEVILRCVPISNHLYFYWYRQILGQKVEFLVSFYNNEISEKSEIFDDQFSVERPDGSNFTLKIRSTKLEDSAMYFCASSLRGRETQYFGPGTRLLVL.

This clonotype was seen at least ten times. This rearrangement joins TRBV10-3 to TRBJ2-1; perhaps TRBD1 as D (6 bases). CDR1 and CDR2 from the germline V gene are ENHRY and SYGVKD. This CDR3 contains 16 residues. V was trimmed by 2 bases and J by 1 base, leaving 12 bases between them. CDR3 nucleotides: TGTGCCATCAGTGAGGTCCGGACAGCTTCCTACAATGAGCAGTTCTTC. It specifies CAISEVRTASYNEQFF.

The genes are TRBV2 and TRBJ2-7, with D uncertain. This CDR3 is built from 12 residues. Germline CDR1 reads SNHLY; CDR2 reads FYNNEI. Deletions cut 5 bases from V and 12 bases from J, with 17 bases between. CDR3 in amino acids: CASSREPLGRYV. The CDR3 DNA follows: TGTGCCAGCAGTCGCGAACCTCTAGGGCGGTACGTC.

This clonotype came up a few times. The chain joins TRBV30 to TRBJ1-6, with 9 bases aligning to TRBD1. V lost 4 bases and J lost 8; bases outside the gene matches: 3. Germline V gene data show CDR1 as GTSNPN and CDR2 as SVGIG (reference sequence). The CDR3 has 13 residues. CDR3 sequence reads: CAWNRDRDSPLHF. In DNA, the CDR3 is TGTGCCTGGAACCGGGACAGGGATTCACCCCTCCACTTT.

This chain uses TRBV3-1 with TRBJ2-7; D perhaps matches TRBD2 (6 bases). Germline-derived CDR1 and CDR2 are LGHDT and YNNKEL (reference sequence). V was clipped by 7 bases and J by 6 bases, with 16 bases between them. This CDR3 comprises 13 residues. Here the CDR3 reads CASTLGGSLEQYF. The CDR3 bases are TGTGCCAGCACCCTTGGAGGGTCCCTCGAGCAGTACTTC.

This clonotype has a count of ten or more. The V call is TRBV7-3, the J call TRBJ2-3; D tentatively reads TRBD1 or TRBD2 (5 bases each). The V and J ends lost 5 bases and 3 bases respectively, with 9 bases between them. In germline, CDR1 is SGHTA, CDR2 FQGTGA. The CDR3 loop spans 13 amino acids. The CDR3 is CASSRGLTDTQYF. CDR3 DNA sequence: TGTGCCAGCAGCCGGGGCCTGACAGATACGCAGTATTTT.

The chain couples TRBV5-1 to TRBJ1-2; TRBD1 is a possible D gene (5 bases). CDR1 SGHRS and CDR2 YFSETQ come from the germline V gene. Trimming took 0 bases from V and 8 from J, leaving 14 bases between them. This CDR3 has 14 residues. CDR3 in DNA: TGCGCCAGCAGCTTGGGGGGCCAGACGGACGGCTACACCTTC. It translates to CASSLGGQTDGYTF.

The J gene is TRBJ1-6, the V gene TRBV5-1, with D uncertain. V was cut by 0 bases and J by 9 bases, with 16 bases left in between. CDR3 size: 16 residues. Germline CDR1 SGHRS, CDR2 YFSETQ. The CDR3 reads CASSLGSAAGSSPLHF. The CDR3, as DNA: TGCGCCAGCAGCTTGGGGTCTGCGGCGGGGAGTTCACCCCTCCACTTT.

This clonotype was recorded at least ten times. The chain employs TRBV11-2 and TRBJ2-4; D may be TRBD1 or TRBD2 (5 bases each). V dropped 0 bases and J dropped 1 base, with 13 bases sitting between them. The CDR3 consists of 17 residues. Germline values: CDR1 SGHAT, CDR2 FQNNGV. Here the CDR3 reads CASSLDWRWGAKNIQYF. The CDR3 coding sequence is TGTGCCAGCAGCTTAGACTGGAGATGGGGGGCCAAAAACATTCAGTACTTC.

Ten or more counts support this clonotype. The chain combines TRBV4-1 with TRBJ2-7, with 9 bases aligning to TRBD1. The junction had 4 bases not matched to a gene; V was cut back by 2 bases and J by 5 bases. The CDR3 sequence is 14 residues long. Germline loops: CDR1 MGHRA, CDR2 YSYEKL. Written as DNA, the CDR3 is TGCGCCAGCAGCCAACCGGGACAGGGTGACGAGCAGTACTTC. It yields the protein CASSQPGQGDEQYF.

This chain uses TRBV5-1 with TRBJ1-1; D gene unclear. The germline CDR1 and CDR2 sequences are SGHRS and YFSETQ. V was cut by 0 bases and J by 0 bases, with 15 bases left in between. CDR3 size: 17 residues. In nucleotides, the CDR3 is TGCGCCAGCAGCTTGGACCGGCAGGTCGGTATGAACACTGAAGCTTTCTTT. Its translation is CASSLDRQVGMNTEAFF.

This clonotype came up many times. The V call is TRBV29-1, the J call TRBJ2-1; tentatively, D is TRBD1 or TRBD2 (6 bases each). The CDR3 consists of 14 residues. The V end was cut by 4 bases, the J end by 7 bases, with 17 bases between. Germline V gene data show CDR1 as SQVTM and CDR2 as ANQGSEA. The CDR3 DNA reads TGCAGCGTTGTGTGGGGGGCAGGAGGGAATGAGCAGTTCTTC. Amino acids: CSVVWGAGGNEQFF.

V and J are TRBV6-1 and TRBJ2-7; TRBD1 aligns across 10 bases. Germline V gives CDR1 MNHNS, CDR2 SASEGT. The CDR3 runs to 17 residues. Unmatched junction bases numbered 16, after V lost 3 bases and J lost 8 bases. CDR3 in amino acids: CASSDFGTGVIGEKQYF. The CDR3 nucleotides read TGTGCCAGCAGTGACTTTGGGACAGGGGTCATCGGAGAGAAGCAGTACTTC.

The gene calls are TRBV4-1 and TRBJ2-7; 7 bases align to TRBD2. With V trimmed by 3 bases and J by 5 bases, 7 bases remained unmatched. CDR1 is MGHRA and CDR2 is YSYEKL in the germline V gene. The CDR3 spans 14 residues. CDR3 sequence reads: CASSQLSGGHEQYF. The CDR3 region has the DNA TGCGCCAGCAGCCAGCTCTCGGGGGGTCACGAGCAGTACTTC.

This clonotype showed up just a few times. The chain has TRBV5-1 and TRBJ1-2; tentatively, D is TRBD1 (6 bases). CDR3 size: 15 residues. Germline lookup yields CDR1 SGHRS and CDR2 YFSETQ. With 2 bases removed from V and 4 bases from J, the gap between germline ends came to 15 bases. The CDR3 sequence: CASSFQTGPPYGYTF. CDR3 DNA: TGCGCCAGCAGCTTCCAGACAGGACCTCCCTATGGCTACACCTTC.

This chain connects TRBV5-4 to TRBJ1-2; weak D call: TRBD1 (5 bases). This CDR3 is built from 13 residues. V was clipped by 0 bases and J by 8 bases, with 11 bases between them. Germline values: CDR1 SGHNT, CDR2 YYREEE (reference sequence). CDR3 in DNA: TGTGCCAGCAGCTTGGTCGACAGAGAAGGCTACACCTTC. Translation: CASSLVDREGYTF.

The sample holds many counts of this clonotype. The chain couples TRBV28 to TRBJ2-6; unclear D gene. The CDR3 has 14 amino acids. V was cut by 5 bases and J by 3 bases, with 8 bases left in between. Germline V lookup: CDR1 MDHEN, CDR2 SYDVKM. The CDR3 sequence is CASSTFLGANVLTF. Written as DNA, the CDR3 is TGTGCCAGCAGTACGTTCCTTGGGGCCAACGTCCTGACTTTC. Full variable domain (remainder filled in from reference TRBV28 and TRBJ2-6): DVKVTQSSRYLVKRTGEKVFLECVQDMDHENMFWYRQDPGLGLRLIYFSYDVKMKEKGDIPEGYSVSREKKERFSLILESASTNQTSMYLCASSTFLGANVLTFGAGSRLTVL.

This clonotype was found a few times. The chain recombines TRBV5-6 with TRBJ1-5; no reliable D call. Germline V gene data show CDR1 as SGHDT and CDR2 as YYEEEE. V dropped 3 bases and J dropped 2 bases, with 18 bases sitting between them. The CDR3 contains 17 residues. This CDR3 is CASSSNSMDGRNQPQHF. In nucleotides, the CDR3 is TGTGCCAGCAGCTCTAATTCTATGGACGGACGCAATCAGCCCCAGCATTTT.

This clonotype has a handful of counts. V usage is TRBV6-5 and J usage is TRBJ1-5, with D perhaps TRBD1 (5 bases). CDR1 is MNHEY and CDR2 is SVGAGI in the germline V gene. The V and J ends lost 5 bases and 3 bases respectively, with 14 bases between them. This CDR3 has 15 residues. The CDR3 coding sequence is TGTGCCAGCAGTCGAATCGGAGGGGTCAATCAGCCCCAGCATTTT. Its protein product is CASSRIGGVNQPQHF.

The table lists this clonotype with many counts. The chain carries TRBV7-6 and TRBJ1-2; possible D gene TRBD1, 6 bases. The germline V gene has CDR1 SGHVS and CDR2 FNYEAQ. This CDR3 is 14 amino acids long. Trimming removed 5 bases at V and 6 bases at J, with 16 bases between. The CDR3 is CASSRITGLDGYTF. CDR3 DNA sequence: TGTGCCAGCAGCCGAATAACAGGGCTTGATGGCTACACCTTC.

This chain links TRBV10-3 with TRBJ2-7; 7 bases align to TRBD1. The junction had 6 bases not matched to a gene; V was cut back by 8 bases and J by 8 bases. The CDR3 spans 11 residues. Germline lookup yields CDR1 ENHRY and CDR2 SYGVKD. The DNA of the CDR3 is TGTGCCATCGGGGACAGCCCCCAGCAGTACTTC. It encodes CAIGDSPQQYF.

This clonotype was seen repeatedly, ten times or more. The rearrangement uses TRBV6-2 or TRBV6-3 and TRBJ2-3, with 7 bases that match TRBD2. Germline loops: CDR1 MNHEY, CDR2 SVGEGT. V lost 5 bases and J lost 6; bases outside the gene matches: 8. The CDR3 is 14 residues long. CDR3 sequence (DNA): TGTGCCAGCAGTCGGGACTACCCTACGGATACGCAGTATTTT. Amino acids: CASSRDYPTDTQYF.

This rearrangement joins TRBV7-2 to TRBJ1-1; D ambiguous. Germline V gene sequence: CDR1 SGHTA, CDR2 FQGNSA. Trimming took off 1 base at V and 9 bases at J, with 12 bases between the two ends. The CDR3 runs 13 residues. This CDR3 reads CASSLVRERQAFF. CDR3 DNA sequence: TGTGCCAGCAGCTTAGTCCGGGAGAGACAAGCTTTCTTT.

The table lists this clonotype with many counts. DNA for the CDR3: TGCGCCAGCAGCTTGGTACACCCCTACGAGCAGTACTTC. Translated, it gives CASSLVHPYEQYF. V usage is TRBV5-1 and J usage is TRBJ2-7; D is undetermined. This CDR3 has 13 amino acids. Per germline, CDR1 SGHRS and CDR2 YFSETQ. V lost 0 bases to trimming and J lost 2 bases, with 6 bases between them. Full variable domain (missing parts from reference TRBV5-1 and TRBJ2-7): KAGVTQTPRYLIKTRGQQVTLSCSPISGHRSVSWYQQTPGQGLQFLFEYFSETQRNKGNFPGRFSGRQFSNSRSEMNVSTLELGDSALYLCASSLVHPYEQYFGPGTRLTVT.

This sequence joins TRBV18 and TRBJ1-1; no firm D call. The CDR3 has 13 amino acids. V was shortened by 6 bases and J by 1 base, with 9 bases between the two germline ends. The V gene's germline CDR1 is KGHSH and CDR2 LQKENI. CDR3: CASSAVQNTEAFF. In DNA, the CDR3 is TGTGCCAGCTCCGCCGTTCAGAACACTGAAGCTTTCTTT.

V and J are TRBV5-4 and TRBJ2-1; TRBD1 aligns across 9 bases. The germline V gene has CDR1 SGHNT and CDR2 YYREEE (reference sequence). This CDR3 contains 16 residues. Trimming removed 2 bases from V and 9 bases from J; junction bases left unmatched: 12. Here the CDR3 reads CASSLGWGQGQGEQFF. CDR3 in DNA: TGTGCCAGCAGCTTAGGTTGGGGACAGGGACAGGGTGAGCAGTTCTTC.

This sequence joins TRBV28 and TRBJ1-4; D gene uncertain. Per the germline V gene, CDR1 is MDHEN and CDR2 is SYDVKM. V gave up 5 bases and J gave up 5 bases, with 15 bases separating them. There are 15 residues in the CDR3. The CDR3 spells CASSGSGLRNEKLFF. Written as DNA, the CDR3 is TGTGCCAGCAGTGGCAGCGGACTTAGAAATGAAAAACTGTTTTTT.